This T cell receptor (beta chain) was sequenced during a study of blood T cell repertoires in COVID-19. The overall study: Specimens from acute and convalescent COVID-19 originated in the United States, Italy and Spain. Sources were T cells, B-cell-depleted T cells, or PBMCs; the material itself was cDNA or gDNA.

The authors' processing: Reference gene primer amplification yielded estimated nucleated cell counts. Sequenced by immunoSEQ multiplex PCR; TCRdb stores in-frame clones only, minus some. The DNA gave D and trimming, while V, J and clone size come from that table. The profile shows about 320,000 clones, around 86% of them singletons. V gave up 4 bases and J gave up 5 bases; unmatched junction bases: 13. The CDR3 has 17 residues. Germline V gives CDR1 SGHRS, CDR2 YFSETQ. The sample comprised peripheral blood. V and J are TRBV5-1 and TRBJ2-5, with TRBD2 matching 11 bases. This TCR was recovered from a woman aged 45-59 years with acute or convalescent COVID-19. The CDR3 is CASSPGGSGRAWETQYF. CDR3 bases: TGCGCCAGCAGCCCCGGAGGTAGCGGGAGGGCCTGGGAGACCCAGTACTTC.